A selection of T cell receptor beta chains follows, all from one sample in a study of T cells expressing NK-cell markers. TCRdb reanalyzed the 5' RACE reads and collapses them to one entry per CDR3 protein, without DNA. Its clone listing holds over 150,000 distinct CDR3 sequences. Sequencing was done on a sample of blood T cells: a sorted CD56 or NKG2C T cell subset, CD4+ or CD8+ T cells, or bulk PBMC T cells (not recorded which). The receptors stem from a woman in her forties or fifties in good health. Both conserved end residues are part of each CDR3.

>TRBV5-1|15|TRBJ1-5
CASSWGQGSNQPQHF
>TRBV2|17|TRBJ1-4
CASSEEGQGVNNEKLFF
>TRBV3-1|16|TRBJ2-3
CASSQAPSGRADTQYF
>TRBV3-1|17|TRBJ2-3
CASSQVTAGGPTDTQYF
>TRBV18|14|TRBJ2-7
CASSPFAGTYEQYF
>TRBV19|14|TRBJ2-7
CASSVRDASYEQYF
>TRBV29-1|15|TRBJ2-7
CSVDGEGGHEYEQYF
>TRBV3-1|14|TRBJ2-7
CASSQQLSPYEQYF
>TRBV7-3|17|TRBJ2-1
CASSLAPTGLSYNEQFF
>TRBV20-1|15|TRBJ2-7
CSASSLDRGLYEQYF
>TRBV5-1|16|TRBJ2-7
CASSLASGRVSYEQYF
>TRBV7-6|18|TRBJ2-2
CASSLAPGLGTDTGELFF
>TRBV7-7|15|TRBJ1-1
CASSPDLSPGSEAFF
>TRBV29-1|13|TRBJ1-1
CSVDQQPNTEAFF
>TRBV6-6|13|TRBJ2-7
CASSYLAGYEQYF
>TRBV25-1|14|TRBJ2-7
CASSETGTGVEQYF
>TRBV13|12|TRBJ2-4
CASSRRGNIQYF
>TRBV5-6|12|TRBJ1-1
CASSLVQGEAFF
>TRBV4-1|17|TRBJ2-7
CASSQERPGRRSYEQYF
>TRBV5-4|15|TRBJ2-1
CASSLQREPYNEQFF
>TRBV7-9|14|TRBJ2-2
CASSPPALAGDLFF
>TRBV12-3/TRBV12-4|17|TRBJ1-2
CASSSQTGTEANYGYTF
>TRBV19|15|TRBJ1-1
CASSTSGARGTEAFF
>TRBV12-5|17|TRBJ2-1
CASGLALTSQGHDEQFF
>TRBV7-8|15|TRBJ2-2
CASRPEVGNTGELFF
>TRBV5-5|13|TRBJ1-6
CASSLSGAPPLHF
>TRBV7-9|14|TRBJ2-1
CASSPDRVYNEQFF